This paragraph covers one T cell receptor beta chain sequence. Antigen unknown. The data were obtained in a study of shared clonotypes between healthy human individuals. The test was conducted at deep level. Sequencing was performed with immunoSEQ multiplex PCR; in TCRdb, only in-frame clones are kept and a portion is missing. The table includes around 500,000 clones, around 80% detected once. Germline CDR1 reads SGHRS; CDR2 reads YFSETQ. The CDR3 extends over 16 amino acids. J lost 1 base, V lost 3 bases, and 9 bases had no gene match. General study findings and limits: Read depth was anticipated to influence clonotype sharing among donors.

Genomic DNA from unsorted samples was obtained from 80 million to 100 million PBMCs (per sample). This TCR was recovered from a middle-aged woman in good health. Some clones in this sample may be carry-over from other donors' samples. The rearrangement uses TRBV5-1 and TRBJ1-1; 7 nucleotides agree with TRBD1. The sequenced sample was PBMCs. CDR3: CASSSRTGWGNTEAFF. CDR3 bases: TGCGCCAGCAGCTCAAGGACAGGCTGGGGGAACACTGAAGCTTTCTTT.